Listed below are T cell receptor beta chains from one sample, sequenced in a study of T cell changes during pregnancy in multiple sclerosis. Data came from immunoSEQ multiplex PCR; TCRdb stores just in-frame clones and leaves some out. Of about 40,000 clones listed, 75% to 95% are singletons. The sample was CD8+ T cells from peripheral blood mononuclear cells, taken before pregnancy. These receptor sequences come from a female donor with multiple sclerosis, enrolled in a pregnancy study. The CDR3 runs from the conserved cysteine through the conserved F or W. D genes are given only for firm matches. The size of a clone is reported for some rows only, either as once, few or many, or as a class for expanded clones.

d_call: -; j_call: TRBJ1-4; v_call: TRBV6-5; clone_size: -; cdr3_aa: CASSYGRGDEKLFF; cdr3_nt: TGTGCCAGCAGTTACGGCAGGGGTGATGAAAAACTGTTTTTT
d_call: TRBD2; j_call: TRBJ2-7; v_call: TRBV27; clone_size: -; cdr3_aa: CASRNILGGASYEQYF; cdr3_nt: TGTGCCAGCAGAAATATTCTCGGGGGGGCCTCCTACGAGCAGTACTTC
d_call: -; j_call: TRBJ2-1; v_call: TRBV4-2; clone_size: few; cdr3_aa: CASSQRQEAYNEQFF; cdr3_nt: TGTGCCAGCAGCCAAAGACAGGAGGCCTACAATGAGCAGTTCTTC
d_call: TRBD2; j_call: TRBJ2-3; v_call: TRBV4-1; clone_size: -; cdr3_aa: CASSSPGTSGRVGYTDTQYF; cdr3_nt: TGCGCCAGCAGCTCCCCTGGGACTAGCGGGAGGGTTGGCTACACAGATACGCAGTATTTT
d_call: TRBD1; j_call: TRBJ2-7; v_call: TRBV9; clone_size: few; cdr3_aa: CASSPRDRQRDEQYF; cdr3_nt: TGTGCCAGCAGCCCCAGGGACAGGCAGCGGGACGAGCAGTACTTC
d_call: -; j_call: TRBJ2-7; v_call: TRBV27; clone_size: -; cdr3_aa: CASSLLAGEQYF; cdr3_nt: TGTGCCAGCAGTTTACTCGCAGGCGAGCAGTACTTC
d_call: -; j_call: TRBJ2-2; v_call: TRBV27; clone_size: -; cdr3_aa: CASMSRVGGRTGELFF; cdr3_nt: TGTGCCAGCATGAGTAGGGTCGGGGGGCGTACCGGGGAGCTGTTTTTT
d_call: -; j_call: TRBJ1-4; v_call: TRBV7-2; clone_size: -; cdr3_aa: CASSPQGANEKLFF; cdr3_nt: TGTGCCAGCAGCCCACAGGGTGCTAATGAAAAACTGTTTTTT
d_call: TRBD2; j_call: TRBJ2-3; v_call: TRBV9; clone_size: -; cdr3_aa: CASGPPAGARDTQYF; cdr3_nt: TGTGCCAGCGGCCCCCCAGCGGGAGCGAGAGATACGCAGTATTTT
d_call: TRBD2; j_call: TRBJ2-3; v_call: TRBV27; clone_size: -; cdr3_aa: CASSLILAGLPDTQYF; cdr3_nt: TGTGCCAGCAGTTTAATACTAGCGGGACTCCCAGATACGCAGTATTTT
d_call: -; j_call: TRBJ2-7; v_call: TRBV27; clone_size: -; cdr3_aa: CASSPGQSLHEQYF; cdr3_nt: TGTGCCAGCAGTCCAGGACAGTCCCTCCACGAGCAGTACTTC
d_call: TRBD2; j_call: TRBJ2-7; v_call: TRBV27; clone_size: -; cdr3_aa: CASGLAGGVGQYF; cdr3_nt: TGTGCCAGCGGACTAGCGGGAGGGGTGGGGCAGTACTTC
d_call: TRBD2; j_call: TRBJ2-1; v_call: TRBV6-9; clone_size: -; cdr3_aa: CASSYSGQFQREFGNEQFF; cdr3_nt: TGTGCCAGCAGTTATTCGGGGCAATTTCAGCGGGAGTTCGGCAATGAGCAGTTCTTC
d_call: TRBD1; j_call: TRBJ1-5; v_call: TRBV5-1; clone_size: -; cdr3_aa: CASSLTGGDSNQPQHF; cdr3_nt: TGCGCCAGCAGCCTTACAGGGGGCGACAGCAATCAGCCCCAGCATTTT
d_call: -; j_call: TRBJ2-2; v_call: TRBV7-7; clone_size: -; cdr3_aa: CAKGWDTGELFF; cdr3_nt: TGTGCAAAGGGGTGGGATACCGGGGAGCTGTTTTTT
d_call: -; j_call: TRBJ2-7; v_call: TRBV7-9; clone_size: -; cdr3_aa: CASSAGRTSYEQYF; cdr3_nt: TGTGCCAGCAGCGCGGGACGGACGTCCTACGAGCAGTACTTC
d_call: -; j_call: TRBJ2-7; v_call: TRBV19; clone_size: once; cdr3_aa: CASSLSGQTYEQYF; cdr3_nt: TGTGCCAGTAGTCTCTCAGGACAAACCTACGAGCAGTACTTC
d_call: -; j_call: TRBJ2-1; v_call: TRBV7-9; clone_size: -; cdr3_aa: CASSLDERLFYNEQFF; cdr3_nt: TGTGCCAGCAGCTTAGACGAGCGGTTGTTCTACAATGAGCAGTTCTTC
d_call: -; j_call: TRBJ2-7; v_call: TRBV27; clone_size: -; cdr3_aa: CASSLKSSYEQYF; cdr3_nt: TGTGCCAGCAGTTTGAAGAGCTCCTACGAGCAGTACTTC
d_call: TRBD2; j_call: TRBJ2-7; v_call: TRBV4-3; clone_size: -; cdr3_aa: CASSQGLAGLYEQYF; cdr3_nt: TGCGCCAGCAGCCAGGGACTAGCGGGACTCTACGAGCAGTACTTC
d_call: TRBD2; j_call: TRBJ2-7; v_call: TRBV7-9; clone_size: -; cdr3_aa: CASSLVVASGAPSSYEQYF; cdr3_nt: TGTGCCAGCAGCTTAGTGGTGGCTAGCGGGGCCCCGAGCTCCTACGAGCAGTACTTC
d_call: TRBD1; j_call: TRBJ2-7; v_call: TRBV5-1; clone_size: -; cdr3_aa: CASSFGTGVSEQYF; cdr3_nt: TGCGCCAGCAGCTTTGGGACAGGGGTAAGCGAGCAGTACTTC
d_call: TRBD1; j_call: TRBJ2-7; v_call: TRBV7-9; clone_size: -; cdr3_aa: CASSQQGSSYEQYF; cdr3_nt: TGTGCCAGCAGCCAACAGGGGTCGTCCTACGAGCAGTACTTC
d_call: -; j_call: TRBJ1-5; v_call: TRBV6-6; clone_size: -; cdr3_aa: CASSFRTGNQPQHF; cdr3_nt: TGTGCCAGCAGTTTTCGGACAGGCAATCAGCCCCAGCATTTT
d_call: -; j_call: TRBJ2-1; v_call: TRBV7-9; clone_size: -; cdr3_aa: CASSPPTRANEQFF; cdr3_nt: TGTGCCAGCAGCCCCCCGACCAGGGCCAATGAGCAGTTCTTC
d_call: TRBD1; j_call: TRBJ1-1; v_call: TRBV28; clone_size: -; cdr3_aa: CASSATGYPEAFF; cdr3_nt: TGTGCCAGCAGTGCGACAGGGTATCCTGAAGCTTTCTTT
d_call: -; j_call: TRBJ2-7; v_call: TRBV27; clone_size: -; cdr3_aa: CASSFATSSYEQYF; cdr3_nt: TGTGCCAGCAGTTTCGCGACAAGCTCCTACGAGCAGTACTTC
d_call: -; j_call: TRBJ1-1; v_call: TRBV7-9; clone_size: -; cdr3_aa: CASSGGISEAFF; cdr3_nt: TGTGCCAGCAGCGGGGGGATTTCTGAAGCTTTCTTT
d_call: TRBD2; j_call: TRBJ2-1; v_call: TRBV11-3; clone_size: -; cdr3_aa: CASSLDAGVNNEQFF; cdr3_nt: TGTGCCAGCAGCTTAGATGCGGGAGTTAACAATGAGCAGTTCTTC
d_call: TRBD2; j_call: TRBJ2-1; v_call: TRBV28; clone_size: -; cdr3_aa: CASGGLAGYVDEQFF; cdr3_nt: TGTGCCAGCGGGGGGCTAGCGGGATATGTAGATGAGCAGTTCTTC
d_call: -; j_call: TRBJ2-7; v_call: TRBV7-6; clone_size: -; cdr3_aa: CASSQDRRSGEQYF; cdr3_nt: TGTGCCAGCAGCCAAGACAGAAGATCCGGCGAGCAGTACTTC
d_call: -; j_call: TRBJ2-1; v_call: TRBV5-1; clone_size: few; cdr3_aa: CASSSRDWAYNEQFF; cdr3_nt: TGCGCCAGCAGCTCCCGGGACTGGGCCTACAATGAGCAGTTCTTC
d_call: -; j_call: TRBJ1-1; v_call: TRBV11-2; clone_size: -; cdr3_aa: CASSSLGSTNTEAFF; cdr3_nt: TGTGCCAGCAGCTCCCTCGGGTCTACCAACACTGAAGCTTTCTTT
d_call: -; j_call: TRBJ2-7; v_call: TRBV29-1; clone_size: -; cdr3_aa: CSVSAGGPYEQYF; cdr3_nt: TGCAGCGTCTCTGCCGGGGGTCCCTACGAGCAGTACTTC
d_call: -; j_call: TRBJ1-2; v_call: TRBV10-3; clone_size: -; cdr3_aa: CAISDQQARVYGYTF; cdr3_nt: TGTGCCATCAGTGATCAACAGGCCAGGGTCTATGGCTACACCTTC
d_call: TRBD1; j_call: TRBJ2-7; v_call: TRBV4-2; clone_size: -; cdr3_aa: CASSQPGQQKGSYEQYF; cdr3_nt: TGTGCCAGCAGCCAACCGGGACAGCAAAAAGGCTCCTACGAGCAGTACTTC
d_call: TRBD2; j_call: TRBJ2-7; v_call: TRBV6-5; clone_size: -; cdr3_aa: CASSWTSGAYEQYF; cdr3_nt: TGTGCCAGCAGTTGGACTAGCGGGGCCTACGAGCAGTACTTC
d_call: -; j_call: TRBJ2-4; v_call: TRBV7-9; clone_size: -; cdr3_aa: CASSLARVNIQYF; cdr3_nt: TGTGCCAGCAGCTTAGCGCGAGTGAACATTCAGTACTTC
d_call: -; j_call: TRBJ1-1; v_call: TRBV15; clone_size: -; cdr3_aa: CATGPSGTEAFF; cdr3_nt: TGTGCCACCGGGCCCTCGGGGACTGAAGCTTTCTTT
d_call: TRBD2; j_call: TRBJ2-7; v_call: TRBV7-2; clone_size: -; cdr3_aa: CASSLVQRRLAGPYEQYF; cdr3_nt: TGTGCCAGCAGCTTAGTCCAGAGAAGACTAGCGGGTCCCTACGAGCAGTACTTC
d_call: -; j_call: TRBJ2-3; v_call: TRBV11-2; clone_size: -; cdr3_aa: CASSLAGWATQYF; cdr3_nt: TGTGCCAGCAGCTTAGCGGGGTGGGCTACGCAGTATTTT
d_call: TRBD2; j_call: TRBJ2-7; v_call: TRBV9; clone_size: few; cdr3_aa: CASSVRGSVDEQYF; cdr3_nt: TGTGCCAGCAGCGTACGCGGGAGTGTCGACGAGCAGTACTTC
d_call: -; j_call: TRBJ1-1; v_call: TRBV19; clone_size: many; cdr3_aa: CASRRGVTEAFF; cdr3_nt: TGTGCCAGTAGGCGGGGAGTAACTGAAGCTTTCTTT
d_call: TRBD1; j_call: TRBJ2-3; v_call: TRBV6-6; clone_size: -; cdr3_aa: CASSTRDRATDTQYF; cdr3_nt: TGTGCCAGCAGTACCCGGGACAGGGCCACAGATACGCAGTATTTT
d_call: TRBD1; j_call: TRBJ2-5; v_call: TRBV9; clone_size: -; cdr3_aa: CASSAEAGTGGQTQYF; cdr3_nt: TGTGCCAGCAGCGCTGAGGCCGGGACAGGGGGACAGACCCAGTACTTC
d_call: -; j_call: TRBJ2-2; v_call: TRBV7-9; clone_size: -; cdr3_aa: CASSLEEHTGELFF; cdr3_nt: TGTGCCAGCAGCTTAGAGGAGCACACCGGGGAGCTGTTTTTT
d_call: -; j_call: TRBJ2-3; v_call: TRBV2; clone_size: -; cdr3_aa: CASSEGLRQGTDTQYF; cdr3_nt: TGTGCCAGCAGTGAAGGGTTGCGGCAAGGCACAGATACGCAGTATTTT
d_call: TRBD2; j_call: TRBJ2-3; v_call: TRBV6-5; clone_size: -; cdr3_aa: CASSPGLASADTQYF; cdr3_nt: TGTGCCAGCAGTCCGGGACTAGCTTCCGCAGATACGCAGTATTTT
d_call: TRBD1; j_call: TRBJ2-1; v_call: TRBV27; clone_size: once; cdr3_aa: CASSPTTTGAGDEQFF; cdr3_nt: TGTGCCAGCAGTCCAACTACCACAGGGGCGGGCGATGAGCAGTTCTTC
d_call: TRBD1; j_call: TRBJ2-1; v_call: TRBV6-4; clone_size: -; cdr3_aa: CASSAGTGGYNEQFF; cdr3_nt: TGTGCCAGCAGCGCCGGGACAGGGGGCTACAATGAGCAGTTCTTC
d_call: -; j_call: TRBJ1-4; v_call: TRBV6-6; clone_size: once; cdr3_aa: CASHRPGPNEKLFF; cdr3_nt: TGTGCCTCACACCGGCCAGGGCCTAATGAAAAACTGTTTTTT
d_call: TRBD2; j_call: TRBJ2-7; v_call: TRBV6-1; clone_size: -; cdr3_aa: CASSVLTSGAYEQYF; cdr3_nt: TGTGCCAGCAGTGTCCTCACTAGCGGAGCCTACGAGCAGTACTTC
d_call: -; j_call: TRBJ2-5; v_call: TRBV4-2; clone_size: -; cdr3_aa: CASSQENRGRLETQYF; cdr3_nt: TGTGCCAGCAGCCAAGAGAATAGAGGGAGGTTGGAGACCCAGTACTTC